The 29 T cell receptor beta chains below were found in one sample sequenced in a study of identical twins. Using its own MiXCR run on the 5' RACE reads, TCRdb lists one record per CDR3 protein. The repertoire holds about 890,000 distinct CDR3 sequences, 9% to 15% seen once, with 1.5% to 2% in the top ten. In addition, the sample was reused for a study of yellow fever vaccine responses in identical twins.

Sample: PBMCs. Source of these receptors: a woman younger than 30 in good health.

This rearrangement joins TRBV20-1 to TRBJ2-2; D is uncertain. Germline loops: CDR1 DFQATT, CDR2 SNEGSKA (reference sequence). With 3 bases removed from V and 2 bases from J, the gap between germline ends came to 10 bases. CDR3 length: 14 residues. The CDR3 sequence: CSASGQTNTGELFF. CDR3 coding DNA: TGCAGTGCTAGCGGGCAGACTAACACCGGGGAGCTGTTTTTT.

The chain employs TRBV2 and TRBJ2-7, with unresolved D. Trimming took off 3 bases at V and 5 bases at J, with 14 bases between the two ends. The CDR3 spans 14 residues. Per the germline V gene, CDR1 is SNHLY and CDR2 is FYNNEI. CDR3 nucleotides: TGTGCCAGCAGTGAGCTGACGAGAGGTGACGAGCAGTACTTC. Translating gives CASSELTRGDEQYF. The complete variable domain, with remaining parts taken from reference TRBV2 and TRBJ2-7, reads EPEVTQTPSHQVTQMGQEVILRCVPISNHLYFYWYRQILGQKVEFLVSFYNNEISEKSEIFDDQFSVERPDGSNFTLKIRSTKLEDSAMYFCASSELTRGDEQYFGPGTRLTVT.

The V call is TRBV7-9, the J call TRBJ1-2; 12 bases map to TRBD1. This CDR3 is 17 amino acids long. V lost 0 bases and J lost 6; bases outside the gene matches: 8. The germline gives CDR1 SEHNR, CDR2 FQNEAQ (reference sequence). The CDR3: CASSLASAGTGGNGYTF. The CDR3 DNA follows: TGTGCCAGCAGCTTAGCCTCCGCCGGGACAGGGGGCAATGGCTACACCTTC.

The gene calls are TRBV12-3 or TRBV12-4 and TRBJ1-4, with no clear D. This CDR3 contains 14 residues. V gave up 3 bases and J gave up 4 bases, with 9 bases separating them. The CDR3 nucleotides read TGTGCCAGCAGTTTTGGGGTCCTTAATGAAAAACTGTTTTTT. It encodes CASSFGVLNEKLFF.

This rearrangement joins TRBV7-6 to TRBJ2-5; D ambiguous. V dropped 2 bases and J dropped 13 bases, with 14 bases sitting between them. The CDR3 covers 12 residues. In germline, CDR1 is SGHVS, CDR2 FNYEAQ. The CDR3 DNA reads TGTGCCAGCAGCTTATCTTTAGGCCCGCCGTACTTC. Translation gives CASSLSLGPPYF.

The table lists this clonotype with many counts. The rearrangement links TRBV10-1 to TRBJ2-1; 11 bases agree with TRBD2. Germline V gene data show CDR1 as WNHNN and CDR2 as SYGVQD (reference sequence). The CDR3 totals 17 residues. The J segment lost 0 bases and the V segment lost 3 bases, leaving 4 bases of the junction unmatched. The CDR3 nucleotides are TGCGCCAGCAGTGACCCTAGCGGGAGGTTCTCCTACAATGAGCAGTTCTTC. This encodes CASSDPSGRFSYNEQFF.

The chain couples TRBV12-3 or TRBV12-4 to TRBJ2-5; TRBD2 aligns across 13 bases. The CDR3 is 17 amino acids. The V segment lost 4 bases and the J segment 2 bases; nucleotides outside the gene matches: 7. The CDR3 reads CASSSGLAGPPQETQYF. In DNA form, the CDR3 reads TGTGCCAGCAGTTCGGGACTAGCGGGACCACCACAAGAGACCCAGTACTTC.

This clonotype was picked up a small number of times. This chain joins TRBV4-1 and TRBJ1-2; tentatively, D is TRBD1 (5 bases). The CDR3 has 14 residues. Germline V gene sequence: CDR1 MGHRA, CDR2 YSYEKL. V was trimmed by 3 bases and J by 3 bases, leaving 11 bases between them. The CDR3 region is CASSHSGTDYGYTF. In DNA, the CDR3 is TGCGCCAGCAGCCACTCCGGGACCGACTATGGCTACACCTTC.

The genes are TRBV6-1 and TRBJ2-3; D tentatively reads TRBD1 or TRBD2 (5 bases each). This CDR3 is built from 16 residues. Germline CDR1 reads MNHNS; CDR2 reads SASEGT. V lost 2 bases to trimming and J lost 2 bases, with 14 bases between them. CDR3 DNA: TGTGCCAGCAGTGAATGGGGACGTCGGGCCACAGATACGCAGTATTTT. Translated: CASSEWGRRATDTQYF.

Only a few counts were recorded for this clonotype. Here the CDR3 reads CATSDLPDGEAFF. DNA of the CDR3: TGTGCCACCAGTGACCTCCCGGACGGTGAAGCTTTCTTT. The V and J genes are TRBV24-1 and TRBJ1-1; D unresolved. The CDR3 sequence is 13 residues long. V dropped 4 bases and J dropped 7 bases, with 12 bases sitting between them. Germline V gene sequence: CDR1 KGHDR, CDR2 SFDVKD.

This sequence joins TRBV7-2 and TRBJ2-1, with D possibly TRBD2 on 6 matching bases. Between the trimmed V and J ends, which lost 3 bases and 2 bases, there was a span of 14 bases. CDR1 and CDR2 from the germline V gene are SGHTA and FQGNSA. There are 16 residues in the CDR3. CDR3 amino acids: CASSFRLDGPYNEQFF. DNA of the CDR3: TGTGCCAGCAGCTTTAGACTAGATGGGCCCTACAATGAGCAGTTCTTC. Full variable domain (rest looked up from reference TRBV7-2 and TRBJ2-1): GAGVSQSPSNKVTEKGKDVELRCDPISGHTALYWYRQSLGQGLEFLIYFQGNSAPDKSGLPSDRFSAERTGGSVSTLTIQRTQQEDSAVYLCASSFRLDGPYNEQFFGPGTRLTVL.

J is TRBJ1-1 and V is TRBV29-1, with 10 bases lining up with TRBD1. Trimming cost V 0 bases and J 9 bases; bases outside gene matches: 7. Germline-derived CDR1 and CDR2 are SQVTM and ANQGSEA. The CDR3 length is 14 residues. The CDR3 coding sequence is TGCAGCGTTGAAGATCTAGGGACAGGGGTGAAAGCTTTCTTT. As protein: CSVEDLGTGVKAFF.

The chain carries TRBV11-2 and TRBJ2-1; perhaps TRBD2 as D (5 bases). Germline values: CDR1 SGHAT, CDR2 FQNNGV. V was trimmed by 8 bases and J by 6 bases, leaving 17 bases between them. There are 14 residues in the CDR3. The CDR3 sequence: CASGRTGKLNEQFF. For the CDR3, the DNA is TGTGCCAGCGGCCGGACTGGTAAACTCAATGAGCAGTTCTTC.

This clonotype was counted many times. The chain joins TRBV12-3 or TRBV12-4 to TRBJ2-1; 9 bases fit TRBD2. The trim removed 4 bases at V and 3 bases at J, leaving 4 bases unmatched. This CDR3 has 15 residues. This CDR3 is CASSSLRGGYNEQFF. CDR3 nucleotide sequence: TGTGCCAGCAGTTCCCTGCGGGGGGGCTACAATGAGCAGTTCTTC.

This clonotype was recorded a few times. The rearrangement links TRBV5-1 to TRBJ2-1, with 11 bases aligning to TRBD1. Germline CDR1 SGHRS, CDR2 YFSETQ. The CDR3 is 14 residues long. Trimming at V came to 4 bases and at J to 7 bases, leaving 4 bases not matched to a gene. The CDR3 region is CASSRDRGTNEQFF. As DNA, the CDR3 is TGCGCCAGCAGCAGGGACAGGGGGACGAATGAGCAGTTCTTC.

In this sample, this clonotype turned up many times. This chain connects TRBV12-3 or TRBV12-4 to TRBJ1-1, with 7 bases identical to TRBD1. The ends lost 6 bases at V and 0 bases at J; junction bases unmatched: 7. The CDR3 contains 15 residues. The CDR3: CASRSQGGVNTEAFF. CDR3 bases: TGTGCCAGCAGGAGTCAGGGGGGCGTGAACACTGAAGCTTTCTTT.

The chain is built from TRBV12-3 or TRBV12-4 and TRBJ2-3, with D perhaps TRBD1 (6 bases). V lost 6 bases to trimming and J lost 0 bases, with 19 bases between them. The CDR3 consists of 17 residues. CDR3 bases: TGTGCCAGCAGCTACACCCCGGGACATTCTAGCACAGATACGCAGTATTTT. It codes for CASSYTPGHSSTDTQYF.

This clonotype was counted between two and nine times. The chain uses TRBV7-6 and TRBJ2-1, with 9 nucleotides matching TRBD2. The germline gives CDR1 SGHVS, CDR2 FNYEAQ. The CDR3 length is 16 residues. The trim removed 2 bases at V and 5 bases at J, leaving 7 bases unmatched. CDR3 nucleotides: TGTGCCAGCAGCTTATTACCTAGCGGGGCGAACAATGAGCAGTTCTTC. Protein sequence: CASSLLPSGANNEQFF.

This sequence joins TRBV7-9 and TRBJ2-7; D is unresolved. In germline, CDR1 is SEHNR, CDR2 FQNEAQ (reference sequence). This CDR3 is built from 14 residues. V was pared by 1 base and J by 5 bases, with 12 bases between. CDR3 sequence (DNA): TGTGCCAGCAGCTTAGGTGGGATCATCCACGAGCAGTACTTC. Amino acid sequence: CASSLGGIIHEQYF.

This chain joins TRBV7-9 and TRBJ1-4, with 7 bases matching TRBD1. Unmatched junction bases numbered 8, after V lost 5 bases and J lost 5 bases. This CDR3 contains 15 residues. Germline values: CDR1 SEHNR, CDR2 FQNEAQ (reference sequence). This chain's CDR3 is CASSPSGTANEKLFF. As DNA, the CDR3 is TGTGCCAGCAGCCCCTCGGGGACAGCGAATGAAAAACTGTTTTTT.

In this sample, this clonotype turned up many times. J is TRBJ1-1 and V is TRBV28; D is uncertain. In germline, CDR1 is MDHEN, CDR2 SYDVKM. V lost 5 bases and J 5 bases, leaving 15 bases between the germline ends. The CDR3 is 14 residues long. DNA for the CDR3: TGTGCCAGCAGTGATCAGGTAACGGCGACTGAAGCTTTCTTT. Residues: CASSDQVTATEAFF.

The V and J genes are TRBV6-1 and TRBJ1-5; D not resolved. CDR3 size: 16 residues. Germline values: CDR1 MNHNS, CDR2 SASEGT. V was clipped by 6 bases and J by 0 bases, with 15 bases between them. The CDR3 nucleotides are TGTGCCAGCAGCAAACTCGACGGGGATAGCAATCAGCCCCAGCATTTT. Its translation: CASSKLDGDSNQPQHF.

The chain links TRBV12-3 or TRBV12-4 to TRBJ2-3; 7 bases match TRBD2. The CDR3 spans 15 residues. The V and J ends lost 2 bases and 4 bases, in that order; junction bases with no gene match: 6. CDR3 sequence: CASSLTSVQPDTQYF. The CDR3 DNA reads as TGTGCCAGCAGTTTAACTAGCGTTCAACCAGATACGCAGTATTTT.

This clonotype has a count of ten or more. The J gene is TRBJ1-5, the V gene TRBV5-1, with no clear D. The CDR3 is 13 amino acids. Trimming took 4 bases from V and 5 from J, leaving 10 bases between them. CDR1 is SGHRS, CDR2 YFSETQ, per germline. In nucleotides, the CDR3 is TGCGCCAGCAGCATATACTCAGATCAGCCCCAGCATTTT. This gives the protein CASSIYSDQPQHF.

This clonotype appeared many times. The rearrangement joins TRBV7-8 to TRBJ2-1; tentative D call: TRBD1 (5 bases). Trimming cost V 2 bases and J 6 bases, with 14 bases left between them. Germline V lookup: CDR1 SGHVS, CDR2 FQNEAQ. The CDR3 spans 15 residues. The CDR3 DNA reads TGTGCCAGCAGCTTACGGCAAGGGGAATTCAATGAGCAGTTCTTC. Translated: CASSLRQGEFNEQFF. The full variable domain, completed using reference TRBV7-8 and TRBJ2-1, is GAGVSQSPRYKVAKRGQDVALRCDPISGHVSLFWYQQALGQGPEFLTYFQNEAQLDKSGLPSDRFFAERPEGSVSTLKIQRTQQEDSAVYLCASSLRQGEFNEQFFGPGTRLTVL.

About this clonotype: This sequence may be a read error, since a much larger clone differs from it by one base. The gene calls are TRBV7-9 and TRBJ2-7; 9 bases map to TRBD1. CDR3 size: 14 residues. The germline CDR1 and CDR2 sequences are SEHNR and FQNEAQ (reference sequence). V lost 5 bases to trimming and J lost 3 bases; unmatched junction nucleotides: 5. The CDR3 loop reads CASSQGQGHYEQYF. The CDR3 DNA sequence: TGTGCCAGCAGCCAAGGACAGGGGCACTACGAGCAGTACTTC.

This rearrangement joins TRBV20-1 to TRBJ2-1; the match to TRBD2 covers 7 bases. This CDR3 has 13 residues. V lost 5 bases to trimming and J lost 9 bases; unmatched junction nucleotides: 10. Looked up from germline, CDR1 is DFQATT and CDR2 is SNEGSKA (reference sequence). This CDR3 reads CSADRSGVSEQFF. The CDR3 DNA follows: TGCAGTGCTGACCGAAGCGGGGTATCTGAGCAGTTCTTC.

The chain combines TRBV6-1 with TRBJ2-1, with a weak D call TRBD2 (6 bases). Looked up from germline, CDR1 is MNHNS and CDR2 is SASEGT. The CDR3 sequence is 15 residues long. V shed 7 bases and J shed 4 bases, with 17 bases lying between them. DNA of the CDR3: TGTGCCAGCATACCCTCCGGGACTTGGTACAATGAGCAGTTCTTC. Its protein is CASIPSGTWYNEQFF.

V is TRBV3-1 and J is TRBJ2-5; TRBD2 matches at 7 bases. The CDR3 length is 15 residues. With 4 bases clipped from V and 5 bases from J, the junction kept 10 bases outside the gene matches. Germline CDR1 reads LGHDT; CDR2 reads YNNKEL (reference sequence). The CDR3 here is CASSLTSATGETQYF. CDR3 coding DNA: TGTGCCAGCAGCCTTACTAGCGCGACGGGCGAGACCCAGTACTTC.